This entry concerns a single TCR beta chain. This entry is derived from a study of blood T cells in healthy people across ages. Alongside a J-beta primer mix, a sample-barcoded 5' primer served in a second PCR lasting roughly 7 to 11 cycles. MiXCR, applied by TCRdb to the 5' RACE reads, yields one record per CDR3 protein. Of 1.5 million to 2 million distinct CDR3 sequences listed, about two fifths are singletons. At least 6 micrograms of total RNA were extracted per sample. The V segment lost 5 bases and the J segment 2 bases; nucleotides outside the gene matches: 13. This CDR3 is built from 17 residues. Per the germline V gene, CDR1 is LGHNA and CDR2 is YNFKEQ.

The chain joins TRBV4-2 to TRBJ2-5; 8 positions agree with TRBD2. The clonotype was recovered from a human donor in good health. Material for sequencing was blood. This CDR3 is CASSEGKGGGGQETQYF. CDR3 nucleotide sequence: TGTGCCAGCAGCGAAGGGAAAGGAGGCGGGGGGCAAGAGACCCAGTACTTC.